Here is one T cell receptor beta chain with its context. What this receptor recognizes is not known. No quality values exist for individual bases; no much larger clone is one base distant. The sample belongs to a study of T cells in narcolepsy listed by TCRdb under 2018. Background for the entire study: The study enrolled patients with narcolepsy type 1 or type 2 (NT1, NT2) together with healthy control donors. The study used TCR Vbeta sequencing to track clonotypes in blood and CSF while looking for autoreactive T cells in narcolepsy patients that target self-antigens of hypocretin neurons (hypocretin, TRIB2).

The library was prepared using the immunoSEQ multiplex PCR assay. TCRdb mirrors the immuneACCESS table, restricted to in-frame sequences. Some clones are absent from its copies; in checked studies, under half trace to an unresolved V gene, and the reason for the others is unknown. The sample table contains about 22,000 clones; only one count was recorded for 80% to 85% of them. Jointly, the top ten make up about 4% of the sample. For TCR Vbeta sequencing, memory CD4+ T cells were sorted ex vivo from the peripheral blood of narcolepsy patients and healthy controls. Study-wide findings and limitations: Autoreactive clonotypes were reported to be detected serially in the blood of the same patients and of different patients, but not in the blood of healthy controls. Plots that compared CSF and blood CD4+ T cell clonotypes from the same patient highlighted HCRT-specific and TRIB2-specific autoreactive clonotypes. No sequences matching autoreactive T cell clones were contained in some blood memory CD4+ repertoires from patients and controls. Numbers of sequenced blood memory CD4+ clonotypes were comparable, with averages of about 41,000 in patients and 30,000 to 35,000 in controls.

The CDR3 goes from the cysteine to the phenylalanine over 14 residues. Only the CDR3 DNA is retained, 42 bases long and in frame from the first base. Trimming removed 6 bases from V and 3 bases from J, leaving 15 bases between the germline ends. From a lookup of the germline V gene, CDR1 and CDR2 are MNHEY and SVGAGI. Sequenced material: memory (CD45RA-) CD4+ T cells from blood. The cell subset or site label here, explained by the study, means: memory T cells sorted ex vivo from peripheral blood. This clonotype was sampled from a human donor in good health. Recombination linked TRBV6-5 to TRBJ2-7; TRBD1 is possibly the D segment (6 matching bases). The nucleotides read TGTGCCAGCAGCAGGGGCATTTTTAACTACGAGCAGTACTTC. This encodes CASSRGIFNYEQYF.